A single sample gave rise to the 30 T cell receptor beta chains below, sequenced in a study of cytomegalovirus exposure and HLA in healthy donors. PCR involved 60 Vbeta and 13 Jbeta primers. TCRdb keeps only in-frame clones here, not all; method: immunoSEQ multiplex PCR. In the table there are about 120,000 clones, over 65% of which are singletons. The specimen was PBMCs. These TCRs come from a woman aged 40 to 49 in good health and CMV-seropositive.

The V and J genes are TRBV10-3 and TRBJ1-4; tentatively, D is TRBD1 (5 bases). The germline V gene has CDR1 ENHRY and CDR2 SYGVKD. With 0 bases removed from V and 8 bases from J, the gap between germline ends came to 13 bases. The CDR3 runs 15 residues. The CDR3 is CAISESIQGGEKLFF. The CDR3 DNA sequence: TGTGCCATCAGTGAGTCGATTCAGGGAGGGGAAAAACTGTTTTTT.

The gene calls are TRBV4-3 and TRBJ1-2; possibly TRBD1 for D (5 bases). Germline V gene lookup returns CDR1 LGHNA and CDR2 YSLEER. The CDR3 is 15 residues long. Trimming removed 0 bases at V and 2 bases at J, with 10 bases between. CDR3 bases: TGCGCCAGCAGCCAAGATCACGGGGGGAACTATGGCTACACCTTC. It specifies CASSQDHGGNYGYTF.

The genes are TRBV15 and TRBJ1-2; TRBD1 might be the D (5 bases). V was clipped by 0 bases and J by 4 bases, with 15 bases between them. The CDR3 is made up of 16 amino acids. CDR1 and CDR2 (germline): LNHNV, YYDKDF (reference sequence). In DNA form, the CDR3 reads TGTGCCACCAGCAGAGATCGCAGGGCACATTTCTATGGCTACACCTTC. This encodes CATSRDRRAHFYGYTF. The variable domain in full, with the rest retrieved from reference TRBV15 and TRBJ1-2, is DAMVIQNPRYQVTQFGKPVTLSCSQTLNHNVMYWYQQKSSQAPKLLFHYYDKDFNNEADTPDNFQSRRPNTSFCFLDIRSPGLGDTAMYLCATSRDRRAHFYGYTFGSGTRLTVV.

The count of this clone is one. The CDR3 DNA reads as TGCGCCAGCAGCTTGGGAGGAGGGTATGAAGCTTTCTTT. This codes for CASSLGGGYEAFF. The rearrangement uses TRBV5-1 and TRBJ1-1, with no clear D. The germline V gene has CDR1 SGHRS and CDR2 YFSETQ. This CDR3 contains 13 residues. Trimming removed 0 bases at V and 7 bases at J, with 10 bases between. The full variable domain, its missing parts supplied by reference TRBV5-1 and TRBJ1-1, is KAGVTQTPRYLIKTRGQQVTLSCSPISGHRSVSWYQQTPGQGLQFLFEYFSETQRNKGNFPGRFSGRQFSNSRSEMNVSTLELGDSALYLCASSLGGGYEAFFGQGTRLTVV.

The rearrangement joins TRBV18 to TRBJ2-3; TRBD1 matches 7 bases. The CDR3 extends over 15 amino acids. With 6 bases clipped from V and 0 bases from J, the junction kept 6 bases outside the gene matches. The V gene's germline CDR1 is KGHSH and CDR2 LQKENI. The CDR3 DNA sequence: TGTGCCAGCTCGGACAGGTTCTCTAGCACAGATACGCAGTATTTT. This gives the protein CASSDRFSSTDTQYF. Complete variable domain (other parts from reference TRBV18 and TRBJ2-3): NAGVMQNPRHLVRRRGQEARLRCSPMKGHSHVYWYRQLPEEGLKFMVYLQKENIIDESGMPKERFSAEFPKEGPSILRIQQVVRGDSAAYFCASSDRFSSTDTQYFGPGTRLTVL.

The chain is built from TRBV5-4 and TRBJ2-3; the D gene is possibly TRBD2 (6 bases). In germline, CDR1 is SGHNT, CDR2 YYREEE (reference sequence). The CDR3 extends over 14 amino acids. V was cut by 6 bases and J by 1 base, with 12 bases left in between. CDR3 sequence reads: CASNSTRGTDTQYF. CDR3 bases: TGTGCCAGCAACTCGACTAGGGGCACAGATACGCAGTATTTT. The whole variable domain, remainder taken from reference TRBV5-4 and TRBJ2-3, is ETGVTQSPTHLIKTRGQQVTLRCSSQSGHNTVSWYQQALGQGPQFIFQYYREEENGRGNFPPRFSGLQFPNYSSELNVNALELDDSALYLCASNSTRGTDTQYFGPGTRLTVL.

The chain recombines TRBV29-1 with TRBJ1-4; 9 bases align to TRBD1. Germline V gives CDR1 SQVTM, CDR2 ANQGSEA. This CDR3 comprises 14 residues. After removal of 6 bases from V and 8 bases from J, the junction contained 10 bases not matched to a gene. The CDR3 nucleotides are TGCAGCGTATATTCCGGGACAGGGCGAGAAAAACTGTTTTTT. Translated, it gives CSVYSGTGREKLFF.

The chain recombines TRBV14 with TRBJ2-3, with 10 bases aligning to TRBD2. The V gene's germline CDR1 is SGHDN and CDR2 FVKESK. This CDR3 region has 18 residues. V was pared by 2 bases and J by 3 bases, with 11 bases of the junction left unmatched. The CDR3 spells CASSQISSGRAKTDTQYF. The CDR3 DNA reads as TGTGCCAGCAGCCAAATCTCCAGCGGGAGGGCCAAGACAGATACGCAGTATTTT.

This chain joins TRBV7-3 and TRBJ1-1, with a weak D call TRBD1 (5 bases). The length of the CDR3 is 16 residues. Trimming pared 4 bases from V and 4 bases from J, leaving 19 bases between. CDR1 and CDR2 (germline): SGHTA, FQGTGA. CDR3 region: CASSSSSPGGGTEAFF. The CDR3 DNA sequence: TGTGCCAGCAGCTCTTCCTCCCCCGGGGGGGGCACTGAAGCTTTCTTT. The full variable domain, in which reference TRBV7-3 and TRBJ1-1 provide the parts outside the CDR3, is GAGVSQTPSNKVTEKGKYVELRCDPISGHTALYWYRQSLGQGPEFLIYFQGTGAADDSGLPNDRFFAVRPEGSVSTLKIQRTERGDSAVYLCASSSSSPGGGTEAFFGQGTRLTVV.

The V and J genes are TRBV5-8 and TRBJ1-3; D ambiguous. Germline V CDR1 and CDR2: SGHTS, YDEGEE. The ends were cut back, 1 base at V and 4 bases at J, with 12 bases in the middle. The CDR3 is 15 residues long. CDR3 sequence (DNA): TGTGCCAGCAGCTTGCTTTATCCGGGGGGAAACACCATATATTTT. Its protein is CASSLLYPGGNTIYF.

The chain couples TRBV4-1 to TRBJ2-2; 9 bases line up with TRBD1. CDR3 size: 16 residues. J lost 4 bases, V lost 6 bases, and 9 bases had no gene match. CDR1 and CDR2 from the germline V gene are MGHRA and YSYEKL. The CDR3 bases are TGCGCCAGCAGGCCCGGGACAGGGAAGGGCACCGGGGAGCTGTTTTTT. Protein product: CASRPGTGKGTGELFF.

This sequence joins TRBV4-2 and TRBJ2-7; 7 bases agree with TRBD2. The CDR3 covers 15 residues. With V trimmed by 4 bases and J by 4 bases, 10 bases remained unmatched. Germline V gene lookup returns CDR1 LGHNA and CDR2 YNFKEQ. CDR3 sequence reads: CASSPNALAEYEQYF. CDR3 DNA sequence: TGTGCCAGCAGCCCCAACGCGCTAGCGGAGTACGAGCAGTACTTC.

The rearrangement uses TRBV19 and TRBJ1-5; TRBD1 might be the D (6 bases). This CDR3 is 14 amino acids long. The V gene lost 3 bases and the J gene lost 6 bases, with 12 bases spanning the gap. CDR1 is LNHDA and CDR2 is SQIVND in the germline V gene (reference sequence). The CDR3 bases are TGTGCCAGTAGTATTTTAGGGGGTGGTCAGCCCCAGCATTTT. It yields the protein CASSILGGGQPQHF.

The rearrangement joins TRBV20-1 to TRBJ2-2; D remains unclear. The germline gives CDR1 DFQATT, CDR2 SNEGSKA (reference sequence). The CDR3 totals 11 residues. V was shortened by 7 bases and J by 4 bases, with 7 bases between the two germline ends. Written as DNA, the CDR3 is TGCAGTGGTACAGTCACCGGGGAGCTGTTTTTT. It yields the protein CSGTVTGELFF.

The genes are TRBV6-6 and TRBJ1-1; D not certain. The V and J ends lost 7 bases and 4 bases respectively, with 13 bases between them. The CDR3 has 13 residues. CDR1 is MNHNY and CDR2 is SVGAGI in the germline V gene (reference sequence). Here the CDR3 DNA reads TGTGCCAGCACCTTTGGGAGAGGCACTGAAGCTTTCTTT. It yields the protein CASTFGRGTEAFF.

The chain links TRBV7-9 to TRBJ1-1, with D unresolved. The V gene's germline CDR1 is SEHNR and CDR2 FQNEAQ (reference sequence). CDR3 size: 13 residues. The germline V and J ends were trimmed by 2 bases and 1 base, with 5 bases remaining between them. The CDR3 here is CASSLSGNTEAFF. DNA of the CDR3: TGTGCCAGCAGCTTATCAGGGAACACTGAAGCTTTCTTT.

This chain uses TRBV5-4 with TRBJ1-1; the D is unclear. The CDR3 has 13 residues. Trimming took off 1 base at V and 6 bases at J, with 10 bases between the two ends. Germline V gene data show CDR1 as SGHNT and CDR2 as YYREEE (reference sequence). CDR3 region: CASSLKGSAEAFF. The DNA for the CDR3 is TGTGCCAGCAGCTTGAAAGGGAGTGCTGAAGCTTTCTTT.

On this clone itself: One end of the junction fails to match germline, which may point to a read error. The chain employs TRBV7-2 and TRBJ2-1; 9 bases line up with TRBD2. Germline CDR1 SGHTA, CDR2 FQGNSA. The CDR3 runs to 15 residues. The chain's CDR3 is CASSPTGTSYDEQFF. The CDR3 DNA reads as TGTGCCAGCAGCCCAACCGGGACTAGCTACGATGAGCAGTTCTTC.

The CDR3 is CASSGPTGKETQYF. The CDR3 DNA sequence: TGTGCCAGCAGCGGACCGACAGGGAAGGAGACCCAGTACTTC. The chain uses TRBV7-9 and TRBJ2-5; 7 positions agree with TRBD1. The CDR3 is 14 amino acids. Trimming cost V 5 bases and J 5 bases; bases outside gene matches: 8. The germline V gene has CDR1 SEHNR and CDR2 FQNEAQ (reference sequence).

The rearrangement links TRBV27 to TRBJ1-1, with D tentatively TRBD1 (6 bases). Germline CDR1 MNHEY, CDR2 SMNVEV (reference sequence). V lost 3 bases and J 1 base, leaving 12 bases between the germline ends. The length of the CDR3 is 15 residues. The DNA of the CDR3 is TGTGCCAGCAGTTTTAAAGGGACACCGAACACTGAAGCTTTCTTT. This translates into CASSFKGTPNTEAFF.

This clone was detected a few times. The chain couples TRBV6-5 to TRBJ1-2; D not certain. Trimming cost V 6 bases and J 6 bases, with 14 bases left between them. CDR3 size: 13 residues. The germline V gene encodes CDR1 MNHEY and CDR2 SVGAGI. The CDR3 DNA reads TGTGCCAGCAGGGGCCGCCCCGGGGATGGCTACACCTTC. Protein product: CASRGRPGDGYTF.

The chain carries TRBV4-1 and TRBJ1-5; 12 bases are shared with TRBD1. This CDR3 region has 16 residues. Germline CDR1 reads MGHRA; CDR2 reads YSYEKL. The ends lost 0 bases at V and 7 bases at J; junction bases unmatched: 4. The CDR3 is CASSQDWDRGQQPQHF. The CDR3 coding sequence is TGCGCCAGCAGCCAAGATTGGGACAGGGGGCAGCAGCCCCAGCATTTT.

V gene TRBV18 combines with J gene TRBJ2-5; D perhaps matches TRBD2 (6 bases). CDR3 length: 13 residues. V gave up 8 bases and J gave up 1 base, with 11 bases separating them. In germline, CDR1 is KGHSH, CDR2 LQKENI. The CDR3: CASMAGSQETQYF. CDR3 sequence (DNA): TGTGCCAGCATGGCGGGGAGCCAAGAGACCCAGTACTTC.

This clone has a handful of counts. The chain is built from TRBV9 and TRBJ2-7; 9 nucleotides match TRBD1. Germline V gene lookup returns CDR1 SGDLS and CDR2 YYNGEE. V was pared by 4 bases and J by 1 base, with 9 bases of the junction left unmatched. The CDR3 spans 16 residues. The CDR3 loop reads CASSPYGDRASYEQYF. CDR3 sequence (DNA): TGTGCCAGCAGCCCCTATGGGGACAGGGCATCCTACGAGCAGTACTTC.

In regard to this clone: The same CDR3 can be traced to other DNA sequences in this sample. V is TRBV5-1 and J is TRBJ2-3; possible D gene TRBD1, 6 bases. This CDR3 has 15 residues. V lost 0 bases and J 2 bases, leaving 10 bases between the germline ends. Germline V CDR1 and CDR2: SGHRS, YFSETQ. The CDR3 coding sequence is TGCGCCAGCAGCTTGGGGCAGGGGTCCACAGATACGCAGTATTTT. Translation: CASSLGQGSTDTQYF. Full variable domain (missing parts from reference TRBV5-1 and TRBJ2-3): KAGVTQTPRYLIKTRGQQVTLSCSPISGHRSVSWYQQTPGQGLQFLFEYFSETQRNKGNFPGRFSGRQFSNSRSEMNVSTLELGDSALYLCASSLGQGSTDTQYFGPGTRLTVL.

The chain links TRBV7-2 to TRBJ1-3, with a possible D match to TRBD1 (5 bases). Germline-derived CDR1 and CDR2 are SGHTA and FQGNSA. Trimming pared 3 bases from V and 0 bases from J, leaving 12 bases between. This CDR3 is built from 16 residues. The CDR3 DNA is TGTGCCAGCAGCTTTAGAGGGACTTTCTCTGGAAACACCATATATTTT. Translating gives CASSFRGTFSGNTIYF.

The chain has TRBV1 and TRBJ2-5; the D call TRBD2 from the table was never checked on the DNA. TRBV1 is an annotated pseudogene. This CDR3 region has 18 residues. In DNA form, the CDR3 reads TGCACCAGCAGCCAAGATCCGGAGCTAGCGGGGACGGGAGAGACCCAGTACTTC. It specifies CTSSQDPELAGTGETQYF.

A note on this clone: At one end, the junction sequence differs from germline, possibly due to a read error. The V call is TRBV5-6, the J call TRBJ2-5, with 7 bases lining up with TRBD1. The germline V gene encodes CDR1 SGHDT and CDR2 YYEEEE. The CDR3 is 12 residues long. In nucleotides, the CDR3 is TGTGCCAGCAGCTTGGCCTTAGGGGGCAGGCACTTC. Translating it yields CASSLALGGRHF.

The CDR3: CASSESKTSGYNEQFF. In DNA form, the CDR3 reads TGCGCCAGCAGTGAGTCGAAGACTAGCGGATACAATGAGCAGTTCTTC. The chain uses TRBV10-1 and TRBJ2-1, with 9 bases matching TRBD2. The CDR3 is 16 amino acids. Germline CDR1 is WNHNN and CDR2 is SYGVQD (reference sequence). Trimming took 0 bases from V and 4 from J; bases not matched to a gene: 4.

The chain uses TRBV6-1 and TRBJ2-5; tentatively, D is TRBD1 (6 bases). The end of the DNA aligns better with TRBJ2-7, so the J call may be wrong. Germline CDR1 reads MNHNS; CDR2 reads SASEGT. The CDR3 totals 15 residues. CDR3: CASSKGAAGVNEQYF. CDR3 DNA: TGTGCCAGCAGCAAAGGAGCGGCAGGGGTAAACGAGCAGTACTTC.